Below, 31 T cell receptor beta chains from the same sample are listed, as sequenced in a study of shared clonotypes between healthy human individuals. TCRdb's table, derived via immunoSEQ multiplex PCR, lists solely in-frame clones and lacks some. Of roughly 1 million clones detected, around 74% appear once; the ten largest clones hold approximately 1.5%. Input material: memory CD4+ T cells sorted from blood. Specified subset: CD45RA-negative fraction. These receptors all stem from a man younger than 35 in good health.

This clone occurred a few times. The chain has TRBV29-1 and TRBJ2-7; 12 bases line up with TRBD2. Trimming at V came to 7 bases and at J to 6 bases, leaving 4 bases not matched to a gene. Germline CDR1 reads SQVTM; CDR2 reads ANQGSEA. This CDR3 has 12 amino acids. Here the CDR3 reads CSGTSGKGEQYF. The CDR3 DNA is TGCAGCGGGACTAGCGGGAAGGGCGAGCAGTACTTC.

In DNA form, the CDR3 reads TGTGCCAGCAGCTGGACAGGGAATCAGCCCCAGCATTTT. Protein sequence: CASSWTGNQPQHF. The chain joins TRBV11-2 to TRBJ1-5, with 8 nucleotides matching TRBD1. Trimming took 4 bases from V and 4 from J; bases not matched to a gene: 0. The CDR3 consists of 13 residues. Germline V gene sequence: CDR1 SGHAT, CDR2 FQNNGV.

This clone came up once. This chain joins TRBV7-9 and TRBJ1-5; D is possibly TRBD1 (5 bases). Germline CDR1 and CDR2: SEHNR and FQNEAQ (reference sequence). The CDR3 is 15 residues long. Trimming stripped 5 bases from V and 11 bases from J, with 22 bases between. CDR3 residues: CASSHRKEGPSTQHF. For the CDR3, the DNA is TGTGCCAGCAGCCACCGGAAGGAGGGGCCTTCGACCCAGCATTTT. Drawing the rest from reference TRBV7-9 and TRBJ1-5, the complete variable domain is DTGVSQNPRHKITKRGQNVTFRCDPISEHNRLYWYRQTLGQGPEFLTYFQNEAQLEKSRLLSDRFSAERPKGSFSTLEIQRTEQGDSAMYLCASSHRKEGPSTQHFGDGTRLSIL.

Concerning this clone: Other DNA variants within this sample encode the same CDR3. This chain connects TRBV5-4 to TRBJ1-6; 7 bases match TRBD1. The V gene's germline CDR1 is SGHNT and CDR2 YYREEE (reference sequence). The CDR3 length is 14 residues. Trimming took 5 bases from V and 6 from J; bases not matched to a gene: 5. The CDR3 sequence is CASSSRQGNSPLHF. In DNA, the CDR3 is TGTGCCAGCAGTTCCCGACAGGGTAATTCACCCCTCCACTTT. Supplemented by reference TRBV5-4 and TRBJ1-6, the full variable domain reads ETGVTQSPTHLIKTRGQQVTLRCSSQSGHNTVSWYQQALGQGPQFIFQYYREEENGRGNFPPRFSGLQFPNYSSELNVNALELDDSALYLCASSSRQGNSPLHFGNGTRLTVT.

This chain connects TRBV5-1 to TRBJ1-1; D may be TRBD1 (6 bases). The germline gives CDR1 SGHRS, CDR2 YFSETQ. CDR3 length: 15 residues. The V gene lost 3 bases and the J gene lost 1 base, with 13 bases spanning the gap. The chain's CDR3 is CASSSDGGANTEAFF. The CDR3 bases are TGCGCCAGCAGCTCGGATGGGGGGGCGAACACTGAAGCTTTCTTT.

This clone was seen a single time. The chain has TRBV5-1 and TRBJ2-3, with TRBD2 matching 11 bases. The J segment lost 4 bases and the V segment lost 0 bases, leaving 4 bases of the junction unmatched. CDR3 length: 16 amino acids. CDR1 SGHRS and CDR2 YFSETQ come from the germline V gene. The CDR3 nucleotides read TGCGCCAGCAGCTTGGTAGCGGGGGGGCCCGCAGATACGCAGTATTTT. Translated: CASSLVAGGPADTQYF.

This clone appeared a few times. V and J are TRBV30 and TRBJ2-4, with unresolved D. The CDR3 has 13 amino acids. Germline V gene lookup returns CDR1 GTSNPN and CDR2 SVGIG (reference sequence). V was shortened by 2 bases and J by 0 bases, with 5 bases between the two germline ends. CDR3 bases: TGTGCCTGGAGTCATGTAGCCAAAAACATTCAGTACTTC. This encodes CAWSHVAKNIQYF.

DNA of the CDR3: TGTGCCAGCTCACCACAGGGGGCGCAGGGCTACACCTTC. Its protein is CASSPQGAQGYTF. The chain has TRBV18 and TRBJ1-2; TRBD1 agrees at 7 bases. The ends lost 1 base at V and 8 bases at J; junction bases unmatched: 4. This CDR3 is built from 13 residues. Germline V lookup: CDR1 KGHSH, CDR2 LQKENI.

This rearrangement joins TRBV7-2 to TRBJ2-3; 7 positions agree with TRBD2. Germline V gives CDR1 SGHTA, CDR2 FQGNSA. The CDR3 is 14 residues long. V gave up 3 bases and J gave up 3 bases; unmatched junction bases: 3. In DNA form, the CDR3 reads TGTGCCAGCAGCTTTACTAGCGTTACAGATACGCAGTATTTT. Protein: CASSFTSVTDTQYF.

This clone has more than one count but fewer than ten. V and J are TRBV14 and TRBJ1-3; tentatively, D is TRBD1 (6 bases). V was pared by 4 bases and J by 4 bases, with 14 bases between. The V gene's germline CDR1 is SGHDN and CDR2 FVKESK. The CDR3 sequence is 15 residues long. CDR3 region: CASSLNSGTGNTIYF. Here the CDR3 DNA reads TGTGCCAGCAGCCTCAACTCCGGGACAGGAAACACCATATATTTT.

Remarks on this clone: The same CDR3 arises from other DNA sequences in this sample as well. J is TRBJ1-6 and V is TRBV5-1, with D possibly TRBD1 on 6 matching bases. The CDR3 spans 15 residues. Between the trimmed V and J ends, which lost 0 bases and 6 bases, there was a span of 10 bases. Per the germline V gene, CDR1 is SGHRS and CDR2 is YFSETQ. In DNA, the CDR3 is TGCGCCAGCAGCTTGGGGACAGCCAGTAATTCACCCCTCCACTTT. It yields the protein CASSLGTASNSPLHF. The full variable domain, in which reference TRBV5-1 and TRBJ1-6 provide the parts outside the CDR3, is KAGVTQTPRYLIKTRGQQVTLSCSPISGHRSVSWYQQTPGQGLQFLFEYFSETQRNKGNFPGRFSGRQFSNSRSEMNVSTLELGDSALYLCASSLGTASNSPLHFGNGTRLTVT.

The chain recombines TRBV15 with TRBJ2-5, with TRBD1 matching 9 bases. Per the germline V gene, CDR1 is LNHNV and CDR2 is YYDKDF (reference sequence). Trimming removed 0 bases from V and 2 bases from J; junction bases left unmatched: 10. The CDR3 runs to 18 residues. The CDR3 reads CATSRDRGQGRLQETQYF. For the CDR3, the DNA is TGTGCCACCAGCAGAGATCGCGGACAGGGGCGACTACAAGAGACCCAGTACTTC.

A word on this clone: Possible read error: a much larger clone is one base away. The sample contains more than one DNA sequence encoding this CDR3. The chain is built from TRBV2 and TRBJ2-3, with 10 bases identical to TRBD2. From germline, CDR1 is SNHLY and CDR2 FYNNEI. This CDR3 has 15 amino acids. As DNA, the CDR3 is TGTGCCAGCAGTGAAGTTCTAGCGGGGGAAGATACACAGTATTTT. Protein: CASSEVLAGEDTQYF.

This rearrangement joins TRBV19 to TRBJ2-2, with TRBD2 as a possible D gene (5 bases). From germline, CDR1 is LNHDA and CDR2 SQIVND (reference sequence). V was shortened by 6 bases and J by 5 bases, with 10 bases between the two germline ends. This CDR3 spans 13 amino acids. In DNA form, the CDR3 reads TGTGCCAGTAGCAAATGGGAGACCGGGGAGCTGTTTTTT. It is translated as CASSKWETGELFF.

The chain joins TRBV15 to TRBJ2-2, with 16 positions matching TRBD2. In germline, CDR1 is LNHNV, CDR2 YYDKDF (reference sequence). The J segment lost 0 bases and the V segment lost 1 base, leaving 5 bases of the junction unmatched. The CDR3 consists of 20 residues. For the CDR3, the DNA is TGTGCCACCAGCAGAGCCCCGGGACTAGCGGGAGGGCCGAACACCGGGGAGCTGTTTTTT. The encoded protein is CATSRAPGLAGGPNTGELFF.

The chain's CDR3 is CASSLEGTVGEKLFF. The CDR3 DNA reads as TGTGCCAGCAGCTTAGAAGGGACAGTTGGGGAAAAACTGTTTTTT. The gene calls are TRBV7-9 and TRBJ1-4, with 7 bases that match TRBD1. V was clipped by 1 base and J by 8 bases; unmatched bases: 7. The CDR3 covers 15 residues. Germline CDR1 and CDR2: SEHNR and FQNEAQ (reference sequence).

This clone appeared a few times. At the DNA level, this CDR3 is encoded by other sequences in the same sample as well. The chain carries TRBV18 and TRBJ2-2, with unresolved D. Germline CDR1 and CDR2: KGHSH and LQKENI. The V end lost 0 bases, the J end lost 0 bases, and 5 bases lay between the germline ends. The CDR3 loop spans 15 amino acids. The CDR3: CASSPPIPNTGELFF. DNA for the CDR3: TGTGCCAGCTCACCACCAATCCCGAACACCGGGGAGCTGTTTTTT.

This clone was picked up a small number of times. This chain connects TRBV7-3 to TRBJ1-4; possibly TRBD1 for D (5 bases). Germline V gives CDR1 SGHTA, CDR2 FQGTGA. The V end was cut by 1 base, the J end by 8 bases, with 8 bases between. The CDR3 consists of 13 residues. The CDR3 region has the DNA TGTGCCAGCAGCTTAAGGGACGGCGAAAAACTGTTTTTT. This gives the protein CASSLRDGEKLFF.

This chain links TRBV29-1 with TRBJ2-7, with 8 nucleotides matching TRBD2. Per the germline V gene, CDR1 is SQVTM and CDR2 is ANQGSEA. After removal of 5 bases from V and 5 bases from J, the junction contained 2 bases not matched to a gene. The CDR3 extends over 11 amino acids. The DNA for the CDR3 is TGCAGCGTTCCGGGGGGGGACGAGCAGTACTTC. It is translated as CSVPGGDEQYF.

A single count supports this clone. At one end, the junction sequence differs from germline, possibly due to a read error. DNA of the CDR3: TGTGCCGGCAGGAGGGACAGGGGGATTTTTGAGCAGTACTTC. Translated, it gives CAGRRDRGIFEQYF. The gene calls are TRBV5-4 and TRBJ2-7; TRBD1 aligns across 11 bases. The CDR3 consists of 14 residues. Germline CDR1 and CDR2: SGHNT and YYREEE (reference sequence). The full variable domain, completed using reference TRBV5-4 and TRBJ2-7, is ETGVTQSPTHLIKTRGQQVTLRCSSQSGHNTVSWYQQALGQGPQFIFQYYREEENGRGNFPPRFSGLQFPNYSSELNVNALELDDSALYLCAGRRDRGIFEQYFGPGTRLTVT.

This clone has only one observation. This chain uses TRBV11-3 with TRBJ1-2; weak D call: TRBD1 (6 bases). V gave up 1 base and J gave up 8 bases, with 14 bases separating them. The CDR3 is 14 residues long. Germline CDR1 is SGHNT and CDR2 is YENEEA. CDR3 nucleotides: TGTGCCAGCAGCTTAGGTGGTACAGGGAAGGGCTACACCTTC. Encoded protein: CASSLGGTGKGYTF. Based on the CDR3 plus reference TRBV11-3 and TRBJ1-2, the full variable domain is EAGVVQSPRYKIIEKKQPVAFWCNPISGHNTLYWYLQNLGQGPELLIRYENEEAVDDSQLPKDRFSAERLKGVDSTLKIQPAELGDSAVYLCASSLGGTGKGYTFGSGTRLTVV.

The rearrangement links TRBV4-1 to TRBJ2-2; the D is unclear. V lost 2 bases and J 3 bases, leaving 7 bases between the germline ends. This CDR3 comprises 14 residues. The germline V gene encodes CDR1 MGHRA and CDR2 YSYEKL. The CDR3 DNA follows: TGCGCCAGCAGCCAACTATTGCACACCGGGGAGCTGTTTTTT. Protein sequence: CASSQLLHTGELFF.

This clone was recorded only once. Different DNA sequences within this sample yield the same CDR3. V is TRBV2 and J is TRBJ2-3; 9 bases agree with TRBD2. This CDR3 comprises 12 residues. Looked up from germline, CDR1 is SNHLY and CDR2 is FYNNEI. The V and J ends lost 6 bases and 5 bases, in that order; junction bases with no gene match: 0. The DNA of the CDR3 is TGTGCCAGCAGGACTAGCGGAGATACGCAGTATTTT. This sequence encodes CASRTSGDTQYF.

The rearrangement joins TRBV23-1 to TRBJ1-2; 7 bases are a match to TRBD1. TRBV23-1 is placed among ORFs of uncertain function. This CDR3 comprises 15 residues. V lost 2 bases, J lost 7 bases, and 10 bases stayed unmatched. The CDR3 loop reads CASSQSVDRVSGYTF. DNA of the CDR3: TGCGCCAGCAGTCAAAGCGTTGACAGGGTGAGTGGCTACACCTTC.

This clone came up many times. The J gene is TRBJ1-1, the V gene TRBV19; no clear D. The germline V gene encodes CDR1 LNHDA and CDR2 SQIVND (reference sequence). V was trimmed by 1 base and J by 1 base, leaving 7 bases between them. The CDR3 is 14 residues long. The CDR3: CASSIASQNTEAFF. The CDR3 DNA is TGTGCCAGTAGTATAGCCTCACAGAACACTGAAGCTTTCTTT.

This sequence joins TRBV10-3 and TRBJ2-5, with a weak D call TRBD2 (6 bases). CDR1 is ENHRY and CDR2 is SYGVKD in the germline V gene. This CDR3 has 17 amino acids. Trimming shortened V by 6 bases and J by 3 bases, and 23 bases separated the two germline ends. CDR3 in DNA: TGTGCCATCAGCTCCTGGACTATCCAGGCCCAAAAAGAGACCCAGTACTTC. Translation gives CAISSWTIQAQKETQYF.

This chain links TRBV9 with TRBJ2-2; D is undetermined. Trimming pared 0 bases from V and 1 base from J, leaving 7 bases between. This CDR3 comprises 15 residues. The germline CDR1 and CDR2 sequences are SGDLS and YYNGEE. This CDR3 reads CASSVEPGNTGELFF. Written as DNA, the CDR3 is TGTGCCAGCAGCGTAGAACCGGGGAACACCGGGGAGCTGTTTTTT. The full variable domain, in which reference TRBV9 and TRBJ2-2 provide the parts outside the CDR3, is DSGVTQTPKHLITATGQRVTLRCSPRSGDLSVYWYQQSLDQGLQFLIQYYNGEERAKGNILERFSAQQFPDLHSELNLSSLELGDSALYFCASSVEPGNTGELFFGEGSRLTVL.

The chain recombines TRBV7-2 with TRBJ2-1, with TRBD2 matching 14 bases. The CDR3 has 17 residues. Germline V gene lookup returns CDR1 SGHTA and CDR2 FQGNSA. V lost 4 bases to trimming and J lost 6 bases; unmatched junction nucleotides: 8. DNA of the CDR3: TGTGCCAGCAGCTCATCCGGGACTAGCGGGAGCTTCAATGAGCAGTTCTTC. This sequence encodes CASSSSGTSGSFNEQFF.

This clone was found a few times. The chain carries TRBV2 and TRBJ1-4; no clear D. The length of the CDR3 is 15 residues. Germline V gene sequence: CDR1 SNHLY, CDR2 FYNNEI. Trimming took 6 bases from V and 7 from J, leaving 18 bases between them. The CDR3 here is CASSTGTRIAEKLFF. The CDR3 DNA reads as TGTGCCAGCAGCACCGGTACTAGGATAGCTGAAAAACTGTTTTTT. Variable domain in full (rest from reference TRBV2 and TRBJ1-4): EPEVTQTPSHQVTQMGQEVILRCVPISNHLYFYWYRQILGQKVEFLVSFYNNEISEKSEIFDDQFSVERPDGSNFTLKIRSTKLEDSAMYFCASSTGTRIAEKLFFGSGTQLSVL.

The genes are TRBV7-9 and TRBJ2-3; maybe TRBD2 (5 bases). V was clipped by 1 base and J by 7 bases, with 12 bases between them. This CDR3 has 14 amino acids. The germline V gene encodes CDR1 SEHNR and CDR2 FQNEAQ (reference sequence). CDR3 region: CASSLGVAQNTQYF. The CDR3 DNA is TGTGCCAGCAGCTTAGGGGTAGCGCAGAATACGCAGTATTTT.

This chain uses TRBV7-8 with TRBJ1-5; D is uncertain. The CDR3 length is 16 residues. Deletions cut 3 bases from V and 0 bases from J, with 12 bases between. Germline V gene data show CDR1 as SGHVS and CDR2 as FQNEAQ. CDR3 sequence (DNA): TGTGCCAGCAGCTTCGGTGACGGCTATAGCAATCAGCCCCAGCATTTT. This codes for CASSFGDGYSNQPQHF.